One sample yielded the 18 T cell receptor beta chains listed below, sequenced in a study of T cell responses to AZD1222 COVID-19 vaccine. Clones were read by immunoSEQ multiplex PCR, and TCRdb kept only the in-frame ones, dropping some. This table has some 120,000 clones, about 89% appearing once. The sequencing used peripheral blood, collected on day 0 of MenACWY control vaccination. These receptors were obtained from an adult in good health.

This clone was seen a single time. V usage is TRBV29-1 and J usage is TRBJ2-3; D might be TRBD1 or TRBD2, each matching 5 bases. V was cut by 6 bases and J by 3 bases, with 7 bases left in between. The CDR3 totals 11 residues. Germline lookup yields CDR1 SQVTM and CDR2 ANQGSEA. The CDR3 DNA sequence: TGCAGCGTCGGGACGACAGATACGCAGTATTTT. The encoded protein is CSVGTTDTQYF.

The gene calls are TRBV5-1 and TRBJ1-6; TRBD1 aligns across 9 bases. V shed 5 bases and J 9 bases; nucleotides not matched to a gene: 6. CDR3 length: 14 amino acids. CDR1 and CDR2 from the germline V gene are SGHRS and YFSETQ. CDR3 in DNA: TGCGCCAGCAGAGGGACAGGGAGAGTTTCACCCCTCCACTTT. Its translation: CASRGTGRVSPLHF.

The CDR3 region is CASSQGGRGLTGELFF. As DNA, the CDR3 is TGCGCCAGCAGCCAGGGGGGAAGGGGGCTCACCGGGGAGCTGTTTTTT. The chain carries TRBV4-3 and TRBJ2-2, with D perhaps TRBD1 (7 bases). The V end was cut by 3 bases, the J end by 4 bases, with 15 bases between. The CDR3 spans 16 residues. The V gene's germline CDR1 is LGHNA and CDR2 YSLEER.

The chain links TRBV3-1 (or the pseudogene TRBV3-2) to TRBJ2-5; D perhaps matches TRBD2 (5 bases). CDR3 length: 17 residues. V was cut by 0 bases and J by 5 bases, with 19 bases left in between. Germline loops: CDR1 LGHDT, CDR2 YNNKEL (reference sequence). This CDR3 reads CASSQDFARERWETQYF. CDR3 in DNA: TGTGCCAGCAGCCAAGATTTTGCGAGGGAGAGATGGGAGACCCAGTACTTC.

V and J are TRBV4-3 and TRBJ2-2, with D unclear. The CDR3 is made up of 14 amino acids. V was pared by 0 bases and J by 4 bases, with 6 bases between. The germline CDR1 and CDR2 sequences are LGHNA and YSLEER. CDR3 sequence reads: CASSQEPATGELFF. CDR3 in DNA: TGCGCCAGCAGCCAAGAACCCGCCACCGGGGAGCTGTTTTTT.

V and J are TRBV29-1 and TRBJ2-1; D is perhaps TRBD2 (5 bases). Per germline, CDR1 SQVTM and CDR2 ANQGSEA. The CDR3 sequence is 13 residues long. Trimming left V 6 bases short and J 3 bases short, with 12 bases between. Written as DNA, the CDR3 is TGCAGCGTCGCAGCGGAGTTCTACAATGAGCAGTTCTTC. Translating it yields CSVAAEFYNEQFF.

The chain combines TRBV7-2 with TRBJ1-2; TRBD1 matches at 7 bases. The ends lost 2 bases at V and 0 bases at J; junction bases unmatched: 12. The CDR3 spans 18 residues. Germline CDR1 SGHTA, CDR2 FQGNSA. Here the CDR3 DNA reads TGTGCCAGCAGCTTAAGTGGGACAGCCTTACTTCCTAACTATGGCTACACCTTC. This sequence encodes CASSLSGTALLPNYGYTF.

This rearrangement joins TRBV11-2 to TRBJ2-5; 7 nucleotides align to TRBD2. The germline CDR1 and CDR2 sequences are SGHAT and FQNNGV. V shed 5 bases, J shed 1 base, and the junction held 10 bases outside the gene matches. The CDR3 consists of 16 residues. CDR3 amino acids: CASSPWGGNVQETQYF. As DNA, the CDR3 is TGTGCCAGCAGCCCCTGGGGGGGGAACGTCCAAGAGACCCAGTACTTC.

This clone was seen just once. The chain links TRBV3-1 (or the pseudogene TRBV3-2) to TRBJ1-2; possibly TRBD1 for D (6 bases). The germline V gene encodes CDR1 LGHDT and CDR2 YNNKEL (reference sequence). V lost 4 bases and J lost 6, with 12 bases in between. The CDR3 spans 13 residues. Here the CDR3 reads CASSPGTLNGYTF. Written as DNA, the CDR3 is TGTGCCAGCAGCCCTGGGACATTAAATGGCTACACCTTC.

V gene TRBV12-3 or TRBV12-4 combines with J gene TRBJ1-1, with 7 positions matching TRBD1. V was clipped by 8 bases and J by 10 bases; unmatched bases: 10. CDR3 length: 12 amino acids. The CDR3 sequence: CASGGRGLGAFF. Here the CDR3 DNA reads TGTGCCAGCGGGGGTAGGGGGCTAGGAGCTTTCTTT.

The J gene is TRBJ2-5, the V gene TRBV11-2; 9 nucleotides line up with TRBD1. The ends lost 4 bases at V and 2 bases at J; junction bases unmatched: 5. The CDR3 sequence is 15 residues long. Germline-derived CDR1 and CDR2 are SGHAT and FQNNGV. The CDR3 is CASSSGQGRQETQYF. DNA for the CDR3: TGTGCCAGCAGCTCCGGACAGGGGAGACAAGAGACCCAGTACTTC.

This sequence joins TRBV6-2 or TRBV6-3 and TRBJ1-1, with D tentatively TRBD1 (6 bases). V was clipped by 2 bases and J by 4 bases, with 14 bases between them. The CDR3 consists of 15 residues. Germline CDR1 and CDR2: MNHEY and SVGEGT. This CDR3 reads CASSYNPGQSTEAFF. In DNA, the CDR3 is TGTGCCAGCAGTTACAATCCGGGACAAAGCACTGAAGCTTTCTTT.

The CDR3 DNA follows: TGTGCCAGCAGCCAGGGACGGAGCAATCAGCCCCAGCATTTT. Its protein product is CASSQGRSNQPQHF. This chain uses TRBV7-2 with TRBJ1-5, with D tentatively TRBD1 (5 bases). The germline gives CDR1 SGHTA, CDR2 FQGNSA. The CDR3 extends over 14 amino acids. Trimming shortened V by 5 bases and J by 1 base, and 9 bases separated the two germline ends.

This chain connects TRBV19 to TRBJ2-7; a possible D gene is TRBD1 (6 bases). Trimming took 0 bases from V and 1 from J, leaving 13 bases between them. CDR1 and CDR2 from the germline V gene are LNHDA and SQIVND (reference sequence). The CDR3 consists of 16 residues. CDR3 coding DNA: TGTGCCAGTAGTATAGATTGGAACAGGGAGTCCTACGAGCAGTACTTC. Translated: CASSIDWNRESYEQYF. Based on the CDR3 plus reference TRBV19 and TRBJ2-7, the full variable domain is DGGITQSPKYLFRKEGQNVTLSCEQNLNHDAMYWYRQDPGQGLRLIYYSQIVNDFQKGDIAEGYSVSREKKESFPLTVTSAQKNPTAFYLCASSIDWNRESYEQYFGPGTRLTVT.

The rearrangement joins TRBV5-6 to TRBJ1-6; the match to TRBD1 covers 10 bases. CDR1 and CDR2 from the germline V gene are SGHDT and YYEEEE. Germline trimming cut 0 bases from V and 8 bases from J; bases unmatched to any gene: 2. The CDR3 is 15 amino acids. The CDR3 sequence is CASSLGGQGYSPLHF. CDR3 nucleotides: TGTGCCAGCAGCTTGGGGGGACAGGGGTATTCACCCCTCCACTTT.

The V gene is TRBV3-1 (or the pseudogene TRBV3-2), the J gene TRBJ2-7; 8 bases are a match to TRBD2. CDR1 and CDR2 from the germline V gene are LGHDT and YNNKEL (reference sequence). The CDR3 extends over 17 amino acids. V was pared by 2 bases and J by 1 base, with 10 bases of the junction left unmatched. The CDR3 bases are TGTGCCAGCAGCCAATTAAATTGGCGGGAGGCTTCCTACGAGCAGTACTTC. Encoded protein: CASSQLNWREASYEQYF.

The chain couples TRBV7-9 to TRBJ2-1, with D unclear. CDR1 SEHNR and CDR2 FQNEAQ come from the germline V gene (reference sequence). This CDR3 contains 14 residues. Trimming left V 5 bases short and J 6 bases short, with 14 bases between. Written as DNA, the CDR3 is TGTGCCAGCAGCCCTACTACCACCCTCAATGAGCAGTTCTTC. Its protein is CASSPTTTLNEQFF.

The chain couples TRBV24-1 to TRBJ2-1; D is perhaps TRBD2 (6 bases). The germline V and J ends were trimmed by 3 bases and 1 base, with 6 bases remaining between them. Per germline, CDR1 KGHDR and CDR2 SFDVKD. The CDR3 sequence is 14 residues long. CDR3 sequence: CATSDAGSYNEQFF. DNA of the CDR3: TGTGCCACCAGTGATGCGGGATCCTACAATGAGCAGTTCTTC.